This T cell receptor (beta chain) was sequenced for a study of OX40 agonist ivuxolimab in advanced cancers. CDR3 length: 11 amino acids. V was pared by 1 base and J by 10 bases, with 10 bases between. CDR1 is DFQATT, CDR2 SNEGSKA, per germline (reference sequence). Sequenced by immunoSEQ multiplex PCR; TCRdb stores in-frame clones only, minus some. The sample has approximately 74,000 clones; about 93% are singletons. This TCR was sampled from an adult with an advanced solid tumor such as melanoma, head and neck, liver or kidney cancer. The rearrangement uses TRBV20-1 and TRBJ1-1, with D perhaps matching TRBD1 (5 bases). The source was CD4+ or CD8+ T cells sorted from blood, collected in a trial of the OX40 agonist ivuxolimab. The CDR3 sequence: CSARGPGIAFF. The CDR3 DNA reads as TGCAGTGCTAGAGGCCCAGGGATAGCTTTCTTT.